The 3 T cell receptor beta chains below all came from one sample that was sequenced in a study of T-cell memory formation after mild COVID-19. TCRdb re-called the 5' RACE reads through MiXCR, storing one row per CDR3 protein. Here the sample spans a few hundred thousand distinct CDR3 sequences, roughly 26% being singletons. The specimen sequenced was PBMCs or a T cell subset sorted from them (not recorded which). The source is an adult woman who had mild COVID-19 (a few samples of this study predate the infection). Cell type and time point are not known.

This rearrangement joins TRBV4-2 to TRBJ2-3; 12 bases map to TRBD2. V shed 5 bases and J 0 bases; nucleotides not matched to a gene: 6. Germline loops: CDR1 LGHNA, CDR2 YNFKEQ. This CDR3 has 17 amino acids. The CDR3 reads CASSSVLAGGSTDTQYF. The CDR3 DNA follows: TGTGCCAGCAGCAGCGTACTAGCGGGGGGAAGCACAGATACGCAGTATTTT.

This clonotype came up a few times. This chain connects TRBV9 to TRBJ2-7, with no clear D. Trimming pared 0 bases from V and 1 base from J, leaving 8 bases between. This CDR3 is built from 14 residues. From germline, CDR1 is SGDLS and CDR2 YYNGEE. CDR3 sequence reads: CASSVEVRSYEQYF. CDR3 sequence (DNA): TGTGCCAGCAGCGTAGAGGTTCGGTCCTACGAGCAGTACTTC.

The rearrangement links TRBV20-1 to TRBJ2-5; TRBD1 aligns across 8 bases. V was clipped by 0 bases and J by 4 bases; unmatched bases: 7. The CDR3 totals 15 residues. Germline V lookup: CDR1 DFQATT, CDR2 SNEGSKA (reference sequence). The CDR3: CSARELQGDLETQYF. CDR3 nucleotide sequence: TGCAGTGCTAGAGAGTTACAGGGGGACCTAGAGACCCAGTACTTC.